Sequencing of this T cell receptor beta chain was carried out in a study of T cell responses to AZD1222 COVID-19 vaccine. Concerning this clone itself: The antigen is unknown.

Study-wide points: Donors were largely white British and mainly female; clonal diversity was possibly underestimated. Seropositive AZD1222 recipients at baseline numbered only five or six.

Profiled with immunoSEQ multiplex PCR; TCRdb holds only in-frame clones, not every one. The data hold about 120,000 clones, with more than 75% observed a single time. This specimen was peripheral blood, taken 28 days after the second AZD1222 dose. The source is an adult who received the AZD1222 COVID-19 vaccine.

CDR3 amino acids: CATSESGGSSGANVLTF. CDR3 sequence (DNA): TGTGCCACCAGTGAGTCTGGGGGCAGCTCTGGGGCCAACGTCCTGACTTTC. The gene calls are TRBV24-1 and TRBJ2-6; a possible D gene is TRBD1 (6 bases). The germline V gene has CDR1 KGHDR and CDR2 SFDVKD. The CDR3 runs to 17 residues. Trimming stripped 4 bases from V and 0 bases from J, with 12 bases between.